The present T cell receptor beta chain was sequenced within a study of blood T cells in healthy people across ages. A second roughly 6 to 11 cycle PCR used barcoded and J-beta primers. A template-switch adaptor that had 12 random nucleotides put a tag on each cDNA molecule. Every sample produced at least 3 million CDR3-containing paired-end reads. TCRdb re-called the 5' RACE reads with MiXCR, one entry per CDR3 protein. The sample includes hundreds of thousands of distinct CDR3 sequences, approximately 40% seen only once; the top ten take 25% to 35%. This clonotype was counted a single time. Its target is not known. General observations from the study: When set beside aged donors, long-lived donors presented more naive CD4+ cells and higher diversity. With age, beta diversity per million T cells declined roughly linearly, significantly by approximately 41.

CDR3 length: 16 residues. Losses at the gene ends were 4 bases for V and 2 bases for J; bases not matched to a gene: 6. Germline CDR1 and CDR2: DFQATT and SNEGSKA (reference sequence). This receptor was identified in an elderly man in good health. The material sequenced was blood. The chain couples TRBV20-1 to TRBJ2-3, with 13 nucleotides matching TRBD2. The CDR3: CSATFGLAGATDTQYF. The CDR3 DNA reads TGCAGTGCTACTTTCGGACTAGCGGGGGCCACAGATACGCAGTATTTT.